The rows below give T cell receptor beta chains drawn from one sample of a study of blood T cell repertoires in COVID-19. Only in-frame clones appear in the TCRdb table, and some are missing; sequencing was by immunoSEQ multiplex PCR. Among about 150,000 clones listed, 70% to 85% were seen once. Sequencing was performed on peripheral blood. These receptors all come from a man between 60 and 75 years old who had recovered from COVID-19. CDR3s include the opening cysteine and the closing phenylalanine or tryptophan. Each record gives: D gene, V gene, J gene, clone size, CDR3 DNA, CDR3 protein. The D gene is left open where the match is weak. Size tells how often a clone was seen (once, few, many) or the class of an expanded clone, and some rows leave it out.

D gene: .
V gene: TRBV2
J gene: TRBJ1-2
clone size: once
CDR3 DNA: TGTGCCAGCAGATATACAGGGACGGCTTGGGGCTACACCTTC
CDR3 protein: CASRYTGTAWGYTF

D gene: TRBD2
V gene: TRBV7-3
J gene: TRBJ2-7
clone size: few
CDR3 DNA: TGTGCCAGCAGCGCGGGACTAGGGTCCTCCTACGAGCAGTACTTC
CDR3 protein: CASSAGLGSSYEQYF

D gene: TRBD1
V gene: TRBV30
J gene: TRBJ2-7
clone size: .
CDR3 DNA: TGTGCCTGGAGCGGACAGGGGGGGAAGCAGTACTTC
CDR3 protein: CAWSGQGGKQYF

D gene: TRBD2
V gene: TRBV28
J gene: TRBJ2-7
clone size: .
CDR3 DNA: TGTGCCACGGGGGGGGGCCCTCCTACCTACGAGCAGTACTTC
CDR3 protein: CATGGGPPTYEQYF

D gene: TRBD1
V gene: TRBV10-3
J gene: TRBJ1-3
clone size: .
CDR3 DNA: TGTGCCATCAGTGAGTGGAGGGGGACAGGGGAAAGCTCTGGAAACACCATATATTTT
CDR3 protein: CAISEWRGTGESSGNTIYF

D gene: .
V gene: TRBV19
J gene: TRBJ1-5
clone size: .
CDR3 DNA: TGTGCCAGTAGTCGTCCAGGGTCCCTCAATCAGCCCCAGCATTTT
CDR3 protein: CASSRPGSLNQPQHF

D gene: TRBD1
V gene: TRBV7-2
J gene: TRBJ2-7
clone size: .
CDR3 DNA: TGTGCCAGCAGCTTAGCCGGGACAGGGGACTACGAGCAGTACTTC
CDR3 protein: CASSLAGTGDYEQYF

D gene: .
V gene: TRBV30
J gene: TRBJ1-1
clone size: .
CDR3 DNA: TGTGCCTGGAACCGGCCTCCGGGAACTGAAGCTTTCTTT
CDR3 protein: CAWNRPPGTEAFF

D gene: .
V gene: TRBV7-2
J gene: TRBJ2-3
clone size: few
CDR3 DNA: TGTGCCAGCAGCTCCCCGACTAGTGGGGCAGATACGCAGTATTTT
CDR3 protein: CASSSPTSGADTQYF

D gene: TRBD1
V gene: TRBV18
J gene: TRBJ1-1
clone size: few
CDR3 DNA: TGTGCCAGCTCACCACCGGGACAGAAGAACACTGAAGCTTTCTTT
CDR3 protein: CASSPPGQKNTEAFF

D gene: TRBD2
V gene: TRBV7-2
J gene: TRBJ2-7
clone size: .
CDR3 DNA: TGTGCCAGCAGCCCAACTAGCGTGAAGTCCTACGAGCAGTACTTC
CDR3 protein: CASSPTSVKSYEQYF

D gene: TRBD2
V gene: TRBV9
J gene: TRBJ2-1
clone size: .
CDR3 DNA: TGTGCCAGCAGCCTCGGAGGAGCGGGAGGGTCCTACAATGAGCAGTTCTTC
CDR3 protein: CASSLGGAGGSYNEQFF

D gene: TRBD1
V gene: TRBV19
J gene: TRBJ1-1
clone size: few
CDR3 DNA: TGTGCCAGCCATAGGGGGACAGGGACCTCGAACACTGAAGCTTTCTTT
CDR3 protein: CASHRGTGTSNTEAFF

D gene: .
V gene: TRBV6-5
J gene: TRBJ1-3
clone size: .
CDR3 DNA: TGTGCCAGCAAAGACAACTCTGGAAACACCATATATTTT
CDR3 protein: CASKDNSGNTIYF

D gene: .
V gene: TRBV4-2
J gene: TRBJ1-4
clone size: few
CDR3 DNA: TGTGCCAGCAGCCAAGATTGGGGCCGCAATGAAAAACTGTTTTTT
CDR3 protein: CASSQDWGRNEKLFF

D gene: TRBD2
V gene: TRBV5-1
J gene: TRBJ2-1
clone size: once
CDR3 DNA: TGCGCCAGCAGCTTGGGTGGTAGCGGGGGCCGGTACAATGAGCAGTTCTTC
CDR3 protein: CASSLGGSGGRYNEQFF

D gene: TRBD2
V gene: TRBV10-3
J gene: TRBJ2-1
clone size: .
CDR3 DNA: TGTGCCATCAGTGAGGGGACTAGCGGGGGGGCCATCAATGAGCAGTTCTTC
CDR3 protein: CAISEGTSGGAINEQFF

D gene: .
V gene: TRBV27
J gene: TRBJ1-2
clone size: .
CDR3 DNA: TGTGCCAGCAGTTCGAGTGTTGGTGGCTACACCTTC
CDR3 protein: CASSSSVGGYTF

D gene: .
V gene: TRBV28
J gene: TRBJ1-1
clone size: few
CDR3 DNA: TGTGCCAGCAGTGCCCCGACAGACTCGAACACTGAAGCTTTCTTT
CDR3 protein: CASSAPTDSNTEAFF

D gene: TRBD2
V gene: TRBV11-2
J gene: TRBJ2-3
clone size: once
CDR3 DNA: TGTGCCAGCAGCTTAGGGGGGGGTCATCGCATCACAGATACGCAGTATTTT
CDR3 protein: CASSLGGGHRITDTQYF

D gene: TRBD1
V gene: TRBV30
J gene: TRBJ1-4
clone size: .
CDR3 DNA: TGTGCCTGGAAGGGACAGGGAAATGAAAAACTGTTTTTT
CDR3 protein: CAWKGQGNEKLFF

D gene: .
V gene: TRBV15
J gene: TRBJ2-5
clone size: .
CDR3 DNA: TGTGCCACCAGCAGAGATAGGGGAGAGACCCAGTACTTC
CDR3 protein: CATSRDRGETQYF

D gene: .
V gene: TRBV28
J gene: TRBJ1-2
clone size: .
CDR3 DNA: TGTGCCAGCAGTTTAGAGGGGGGGCGAGGCTACACCTTC
CDR3 protein: CASSLEGGRGYTF

D gene: TRBD2
V gene: TRBV5-1
J gene: TRBJ2-7
clone size: .
CDR3 DNA: TGCGCCAGCAGCTTGGACGGGGGGGACTACGAGCAGTACTTC
CDR3 protein: CASSLDGGDYEQYF

D gene: TRBD1
V gene: TRBV5-5
J gene: TRBJ1-3
clone size: .
CDR3 DNA: TGTGCCAGCAGCCCGGGGACAGGGAGTGGAAACACCATATATTTT
CDR3 protein: CASSPGTGSGNTIYF

D gene: TRBD2
V gene: TRBV27
J gene: TRBJ2-7
clone size: .
CDR3 DNA: TGTGCCAGCAGGCTCTTAGCGGGGGGGTTAAGCGAGCAGTACTTC
CDR3 protein: CASRLLAGGLSEQYF

D gene: TRBD1
V gene: TRBV10-1
J gene: TRBJ2-3
clone size: once
CDR3 DNA: TGCGCCAGCAGGCTAAACAGGGGTACCTGCACAGATACGCAGTATTTT
CDR3 protein: CASRLNRGTCTDTQYF

D gene: .
V gene: TRBV19
J gene: TRBJ1-3
clone size: few
CDR3 DNA: TGTGCCAGTAGATCCGGAGGGGACTCTGGAAACACCATATATTTT
CDR3 protein: CASRSGGDSGNTIYF

D gene: .
V gene: TRBV30
J gene: TRBJ1-3
clone size: .
CDR3 DNA: TGTGGGGCGCCAGGGGCAACCTCTGGAAACACCATATATTTT
CDR3 protein: CGAPGATSGNTIYF

D gene: TRBD2
V gene: TRBV30
J gene: TRBJ2-5
clone size: .
CDR3 DNA: TGTGCCTGGAGTGTACGAGGACTAGCGGGAGGGCGAGGGGAGACCCAGTACTTC
CDR3 protein: CAWSVRGLAGGRGETQYF

D gene: .
V gene: TRBV21-1
J gene: TRBJ2-7
clone size: .
CDR3 DNA: TGTGCCAGCAGCATTCCAGGGGAGGGCAGCTCAGGGGAGCAGTACTTC
CDR3 protein: CASSIPGEGSSGEQYF

D gene: TRBD2
V gene: TRBV6-5
J gene: TRBJ2-5
clone size: .
CDR3 DNA: TGTGCCAGCACGTTAGCGGGACGGGAGACCCAGTACTTC
CDR3 protein: CASTLAGRETQYF

D gene: TRBD1
V gene: TRBV7-9
J gene: TRBJ2-3
clone size: .
CDR3 DNA: TGTGCCAGCAGCCGATTGGGGACAGGGGGCATTGGGTATTTT
CDR3 protein: CASSRLGTGGIGYF

D gene: TRBD2
V gene: TRBV27
J gene: TRBJ2-3
clone size: .
CDR3 DNA: TGTGCCAGCAGTTTTAGCGGGGGCCGCACAGATACGCAGTATTTT
CDR3 protein: CASSFSGGRTDTQYF

D gene: .
V gene: TRBV2
J gene: TRBJ2-5
clone size: .
CDR3 DNA: TGTGCCAGCAGTGAAGCGCGGGCAGCCCAAGAGACCCAGTACTTC
CDR3 protein: CASSEARAAQETQYF

D gene: TRBD1
V gene: TRBV28
J gene: TRBJ1-5
clone size: .
CDR3 DNA: TGTGCCAGCAGTTTTAGGCAGGGGGCCCAAGATAGCAATCAGCCCCAGCATTTT
CDR3 protein: CASSFRQGAQDSNQPQHF

D gene: .
V gene: TRBV19
J gene: TRBJ1-1
clone size: .
CDR3 DNA: TGTGCCAGTAGTACCTCGGTGAACACTGAAGCTTTCTTT
CDR3 protein: CASSTSVNTEAFF

D gene: .
V gene: TRBV4-3
J gene: TRBJ2-5
clone size: once
CDR3 DNA: TGCGCCAGCAGCCAGTCTAGGGGCCGGCAAGAGACCCAGTACTTC
CDR3 protein: CASSQSRGRQETQYF

D gene: TRBD1
V gene: TRBV6-5
J gene: TRBJ1-4
clone size: once
CDR3 DNA: TGTGCCAGCAGTTACGCGACAGGGGGCGGAAATGAAAAACTGTTTTTT
CDR3 protein: CASSYATGGGNEKLFF

D gene: TRBD1
V gene: TRBV5-4
J gene: TRBJ1-6
clone size: .
CDR3 DNA: TGTGCCAGCAGCCCTAACAGGGGCAATAATTCACCCCTCCACTTT
CDR3 protein: CASSPNRGNNSPLHF

D gene: TRBD2
V gene: TRBV28
J gene: TRBJ2-1
clone size: .
CDR3 DNA: TGTGCCTCCGGGACTAGCGGGAGGGTTAGGGATGAGCAGTTCTTC
CDR3 protein: CASGTSGRVRDEQFF